One and the same sample provided the 10 T cell receptor beta chains below, sequenced in a study of shared clonotypes between healthy human individuals. Selected positively for CCR7 and CD45RO-negative, naive CD8 cells excluded terminally differentiated effector memory CD45RA+ cells. Sequencing was performed with immunoSEQ multiplex PCR; in TCRdb, only in-frame clones are kept and a portion is missing. Here the sample spans nearly 2 million clones, roughly 94% being singletons. Sequencing input: naive CD8+ T cells sorted from blood. These receptors came from a man younger than 35 in good health.

V and J are TRBV7-2 and TRBJ2-4; D not resolved. Germline V gene lookup returns CDR1 SGHTA and CDR2 FQGNSA. The CDR3 covers 13 residues. The ends were cut back, 3 bases at V and 8 bases at J, with 11 bases in the middle. CDR3 region: CASSFDPGDIQYF. CDR3 bases: TGTGCCAGCAGCTTCGACCCTGGGGACATTCAGTACTTC.

Regarding this clone: The junction departs from the called germline gene at one end, perhaps through a read error. CDR3 region: CSVEDFVGPFF. The CDR3 DNA is TGCAGCGTTGAAGATTTCGTGGGTCCCTTCTTC. V gene TRBV29-1 combines with J gene TRBJ1-2; D is uncertain. This CDR3 comprises 11 residues. CDR1 and CDR2 from the germline V gene are SQVTM and ANQGSEA.

J is TRBJ2-1 and V is TRBV9, with 12 bases that match TRBD1. CDR1 and CDR2 from the germline V gene are SGDLS and YYNGEE. J was trimmed by 7 bases and V by 6 bases; bases with no gene match: 5. This CDR3 contains 14 residues. CDR3 DNA sequence: TGTGCCAGCACCGGGGACAGGGGGCAAAATGAGCAGTTCTTC. It specifies CASTGDRGQNEQFF.

The chain employs TRBV7-9 and TRBJ2-7; D is ambiguous. The V gene lost 4 bases and the J gene lost 4 bases, with 11 bases spanning the gap. Germline CDR1 and CDR2: SEHNR and FQNEAQ (reference sequence). The CDR3 runs 13 residues. The CDR3 DNA sequence: TGTGCCAGCAGCTCCGGGTCCTTTTACGAGCAGTACTTC. Protein product: CASSSGSFYEQYF.

The J gene is TRBJ1-5, the V gene TRBV6-6; possible D gene TRBD1, 6 bases. CDR3 length: 14 residues. The germline V gene encodes CDR1 MNHNY and CDR2 SVGAGI (reference sequence). V was clipped by 7 bases and J by 1 base, with 11 bases between them. CDR3 bases: TGTGCCAGCAACGGGGGCGGAAGCAATCAGCCCCAGCATTTT. This codes for CASNGGGSNQPQHF.

The chain is built from TRBV2 and TRBJ2-4; TRBD2 is a possible D gene (6 bases). CDR1 is SNHLY, CDR2 FYNNEI, per germline. The CDR3 contains 16 residues. CDR3 in amino acids: CAYSGDSRLAKNIQYF. The CDR3 nucleotides are TGTGCGTATTCGGGAGACAGTCGGCTAGCCAAAAACATTCAGTACTTC.

In the case of this clone: Distinct nucleotide sequences in the sample also encode this CDR3. This sequence joins TRBV15 and TRBJ1-1; unclear D gene. The V end lost 0 bases, the J end lost 8 bases, and 7 bases lay between the germline ends. CDR1 and CDR2 from the germline V gene are LNHNV and YYDKDF (reference sequence). This CDR3 has 12 amino acids. CDR3 region: CATSRDLSEAFF. The CDR3 coding sequence is TGTGCCACCAGCAGAGATTTGAGCGAAGCTTTCTTT. Full variable domain (outside the CDR3, taken from reference TRBV15 and TRBJ1-1): DAMVIQNPRYQVTQFGKPVTLSCSQTLNHNVMYWYQQKSSQAPKLLFHYYDKDFNNEADTPDNFQSRRPNTSFCFLDIRSPGLGDTAMYLCATSRDLSEAFFGQGTRLTVV.

This rearrangement joins TRBV29-1 to TRBJ2-3, with D possibly matching TRBD2 (6 bases). V lost 7 bases to trimming and J lost 0 bases, with 14 bases between them. The CDR3 covers 14 residues. The V gene's germline CDR1 is SQVTM and CDR2 ANQGSEA. CDR3 amino acids: CSAPPSESTDTQYF. Written as DNA, the CDR3 is TGCAGCGCGCCTCCTAGCGAAAGCACAGATACGCAGTATTTT.

This clone showed up just once. This chain uses TRBV11-3 with TRBJ2-2; either TRBD1 or TRBD2 may fit D (5 bases each). Looked up from germline, CDR1 is SGHNT and CDR2 is YENEEA. The V gene lost 6 bases and the J gene lost 0 bases, with 17 bases spanning the gap. There are 17 residues in the CDR3. DNA of the CDR3: TGTGCCAGCAGGGGGTCCTCGGGGCCCGCGAACACCGGGGAGCTGTTTTTT. Translating it yields CASRGSSGPANTGELFF.

This clone was seen just once. J is TRBJ1-1 and V is TRBV9; 7 nucleotides match TRBD1. The junction had 5 bases not matched to a gene; V was cut back by 0 bases and J by 3 bases. Germline CDR1 SGDLS, CDR2 YYNGEE. This CDR3 has 15 amino acids. The CDR3 nucleotides are TGTGCCAGCAGCGTAGAAGGGGGCATGGACACTGAAGCTTTCTTT. This encodes CASSVEGGMDTEAFF.